This TCR beta chain was sequenced for a study of blood T cell repertoires in COVID-19. The V end lost 2 bases, the J end lost 3 bases, and 9 bases lay between the germline ends. Per the germline V gene, CDR1 is SGHRS and CDR2 is YFSETQ. The CDR3 extends over 13 amino acids. Libraries were prepared by immunoSEQ multiplex PCR; TCRdb keeps only in-frame clonotypes and omits some of them. Of under 70,000 clones detected, 84% appear once; the ten largest clones hold roughly 13%. Sequencing was done on a sample of peripheral blood. The clonotype was recovered from a woman aged 80 or over with acute or convalescent COVID-19. The chain couples TRBV5-1 to TRBJ2-7; D possibly corresponds to TRBD1 (5 bases). The CDR3 is CASSLYRNYEQYF. The CDR3 DNA follows: TGCGCCAGCAGCTTATACAGGAACTACGAGCAGTACTTC.